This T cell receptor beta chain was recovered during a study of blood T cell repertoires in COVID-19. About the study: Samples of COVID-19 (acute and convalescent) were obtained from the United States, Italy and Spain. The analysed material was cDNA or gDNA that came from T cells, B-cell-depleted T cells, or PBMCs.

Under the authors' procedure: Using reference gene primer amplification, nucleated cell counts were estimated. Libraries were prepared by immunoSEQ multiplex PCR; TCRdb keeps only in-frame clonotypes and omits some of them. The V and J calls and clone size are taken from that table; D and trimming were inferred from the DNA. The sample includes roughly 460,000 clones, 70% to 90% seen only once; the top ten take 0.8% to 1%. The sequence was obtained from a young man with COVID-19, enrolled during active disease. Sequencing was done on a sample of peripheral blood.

CDR3 region: CASPKRASGAGYNEQFF. The CDR3 region has the DNA TGTGCCAGCCCTAAGAGGGCTAGCGGAGCGGGCTACAATGAGCAGTTCTTC. V gene TRBV2 combines with J gene TRBJ2-1; 7 bases agree with TRBD2. Germline assignment: CDR1 SNHLY and CDR2 FYNNEI. CDR3 length: 17 residues. J gave up 3 bases and V 8 bases, and 16 bases lay outside the gene matches. Drawing the rest from reference TRBV2 and TRBJ2-1, the complete variable domain is EPEVTQTPSHQVTQMGQEVILRCVPISNHLYFYWYRQILGQKVEFLVSFYNNEISEKSEIFDDQFSVERPDGSNFTLKIRSTKLEDSAMYFCASPKRASGAGYNEQFFGPGTRLTVL.